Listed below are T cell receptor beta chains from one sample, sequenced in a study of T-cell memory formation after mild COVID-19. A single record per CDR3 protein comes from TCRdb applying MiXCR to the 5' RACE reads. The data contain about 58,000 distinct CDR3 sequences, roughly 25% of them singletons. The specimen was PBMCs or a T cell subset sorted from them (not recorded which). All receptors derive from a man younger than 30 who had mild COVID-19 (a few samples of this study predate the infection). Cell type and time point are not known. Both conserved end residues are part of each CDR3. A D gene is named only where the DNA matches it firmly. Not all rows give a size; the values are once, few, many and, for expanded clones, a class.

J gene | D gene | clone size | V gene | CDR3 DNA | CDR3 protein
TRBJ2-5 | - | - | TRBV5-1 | TGCGCCAGCAGCTTGAGGCAGGGACCGCAGGAGACCCAGTACTTC | CASSLRQGPQETQYF
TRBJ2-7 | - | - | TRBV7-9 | TGTGCCAGCAGCTCCCAAACTGGCGGGTACGAGCAGTACTTC | CASSSQTGGYEQYF
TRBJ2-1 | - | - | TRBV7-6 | TGTGCCAGCAGCTTAGCAGGCGTTACCTACAATGAGCAGTTCTTC | CASSLAGVTYNEQFF
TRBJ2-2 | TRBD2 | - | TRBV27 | TGTGCCAGCAGTACCCTGCGGACTAGCGGGGGGGCGTGGACCGGGGAGCTGTTTTTT | CASSTLRTSGGAWTGELFF
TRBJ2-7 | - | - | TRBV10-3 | TGTGCCATCAGTGAGTCTTACAGCTCCTACGAGCAGTACTTC | CAISESYSSYEQYF
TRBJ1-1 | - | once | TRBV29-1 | TGCACTGACGGGGTTCGGGGAGTAGCTTTCTTT | CTDGVRGVAFF
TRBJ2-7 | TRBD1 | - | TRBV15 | TGTGCCACCAGCAGAGTACAGGGGTCCTACGAGCAGTACTTC | CATSRVQGSYEQYF
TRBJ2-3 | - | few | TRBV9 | TGTGCCAGCAGCGGATTAGATACGCAGTATTTT | CASSGLDTQYF
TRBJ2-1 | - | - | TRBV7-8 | TGTGCCAGCAGCTTAGCGGGGAACGGCTTTTACAATGAGCAGTTCTTC | CASSLAGNGFYNEQFF
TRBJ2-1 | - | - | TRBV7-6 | TGTGCCAGCAGCTCTCCAGCGGACGGTAGCTCCTACAATGAGCAGTTCTTC | CASSSPADGSSYNEQFF
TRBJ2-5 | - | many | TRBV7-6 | TGTGCCAGCAGCCCGGGGTCTGGGGAGACCCAGTACTTC | CASSPGSGETQYF
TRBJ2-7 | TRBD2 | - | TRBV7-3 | TGTGCCAGCAGCTTGACTAGCGGGGCAGGGGACGAGCAGTACTTC | CASSLTSGAGDEQYF
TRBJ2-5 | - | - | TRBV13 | TGTGCCAGCAGCACCATGGGGGGGCCGCGGGAGACCCAGTACTTC | CASSTMGGPRETQYF
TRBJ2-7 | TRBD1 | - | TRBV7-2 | TGTGCCAGCAGCGATTCCTGGACAGGGGTATCCGAGCAGTACTTC | CASSDSWTGVSEQYF
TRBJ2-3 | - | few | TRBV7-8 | TGTGCCAGCAGGGATCACAGGGAAGATACGCAGTATTTT | CASRDHREDTQYF
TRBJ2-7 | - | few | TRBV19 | TGTGCCAGTAGTATATTTTCGGGGGACGGGATCGAGCAGTACTTC | CASSIFSGDGIEQYF
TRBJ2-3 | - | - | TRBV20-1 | TGCAGTGCTAGAGATGCAGAGAAGACAGATACGCAGTATTTT | CSARDAEKTDTQYF
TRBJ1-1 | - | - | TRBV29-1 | TGCAGCGTCGCTCAGGGGACTGAAGCTTTCTTT | CSVAQGTEAFF
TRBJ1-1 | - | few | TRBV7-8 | TGTGCCAGCAGCTCCGGACGTACTGAAGCTTTCTTT | CASSSGRTEAFF
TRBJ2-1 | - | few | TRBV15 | TGTGCCACCAGCAGAGGGGGGGACGATGAGCAGTTCTTC | CATSRGGDDEQFF
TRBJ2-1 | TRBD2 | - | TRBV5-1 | TGCGCCAGCAGCCCCCGGACTAGCGGGGTCGCCTACAATGAGCAGTTCTTC | CASSPRTSGVAYNEQFF
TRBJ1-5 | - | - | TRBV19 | TGTGCCAGTAGTCCCCCCAGACAGCCCCAGCATTTT | CASSPPRQPQHF
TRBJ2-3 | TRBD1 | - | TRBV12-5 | TGTGCTAGTGGTTTGGCCTCGACAGGGTGGGCAGATACGCAGTATTTT | CASGLASTGWADTQYF
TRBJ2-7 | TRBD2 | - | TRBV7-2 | TGTGCCAGCAGCCGGCGGACTAGCGGGTACGAGCAGTACTTC | CASSRRTSGYEQYF
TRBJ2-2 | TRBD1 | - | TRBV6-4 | TGTGCCAGCAGTGATTCTCAGGGGGTCGGGACCGGGGAGCTGTTTTTT | CASSDSQGVGTGELFF
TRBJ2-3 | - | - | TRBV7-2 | TGTGCCAGCAGTGGAGGGTGGGCGGAACCACATACGCAGTATTTT | CASSGGWAEPHTQYF
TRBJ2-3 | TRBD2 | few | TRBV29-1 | TGCAGCGTTGCAGGGGTAGGACTAGCGGGGGCCCTACTCACAGATACGCAGTATTTT | CSVAGVGLAGALLTDTQYF